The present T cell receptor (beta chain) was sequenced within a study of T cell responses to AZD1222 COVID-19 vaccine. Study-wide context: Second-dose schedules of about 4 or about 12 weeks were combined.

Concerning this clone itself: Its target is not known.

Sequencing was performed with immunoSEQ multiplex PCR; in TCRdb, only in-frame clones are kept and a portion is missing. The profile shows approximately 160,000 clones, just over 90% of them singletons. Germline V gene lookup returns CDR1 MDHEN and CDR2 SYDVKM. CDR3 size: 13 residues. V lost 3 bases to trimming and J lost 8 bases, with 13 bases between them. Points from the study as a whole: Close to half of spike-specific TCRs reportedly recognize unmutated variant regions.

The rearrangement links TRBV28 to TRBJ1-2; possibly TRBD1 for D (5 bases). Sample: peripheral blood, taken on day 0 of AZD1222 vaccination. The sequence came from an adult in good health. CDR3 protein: CASSFQGARGYTF. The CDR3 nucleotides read TGTGCCAGCAGTTTCCAGGGTGCTCGGGGCTACACCTTC.